Below, 26 T cell receptor beta chains from the same sample are listed, as sequenced in a study of blood T cell repertoires in COVID-19. Repertoires were generated with immunoSEQ multiplex PCR, while TCRdb's copy carries only in-frame clones and drops some. The sample contains 10,000 to 15,000 clones, roughly 80% of which appear only once. The specimen sequenced was peripheral blood. These receptors all come from a human donor in a cohort sampled during active COVID-19.

This clone came up a few times. The chain recombines TRBV15 with TRBJ1-5; D uncertain. Germline V CDR1 and CDR2: LNHNV, YYDKDF (reference sequence). The CDR3 consists of 15 residues. Deletions cut 1 base from V and 0 bases from J, with 7 bases between. The CDR3: CATSRGQFSNQPQHF. The CDR3 DNA sequence: TGTGCCACCAGCAGAGGGCAGTTTAGCAATCAGCCCCAGCATTTT.

The rearrangement joins TRBV5-1 to TRBJ2-5, with 9 bases fitting TRBD1. The CDR3 covers 15 residues. J gave up 4 bases and V 3 bases, and 7 bases lay outside the gene matches. CDR1 is SGHRS and CDR2 is YFSETQ in the germline V gene. The CDR3 nucleotides are TGCGCCAGCAGCTCCAACAGGGGGCGCGCAGAGACCCAGTACTTC. This codes for CASSSNRGRAETQYF.

The count of this clone is one. The genes are TRBV30 and TRBJ1-4; D is possibly TRBD1 (5 bases). The length of the CDR3 is 11 residues. Per the germline V gene, CDR1 is GTSNPN and CDR2 is SVGIG (reference sequence). V gave up 5 bases and J gave up 15 bases, with 16 bases separating them. The chain's CDR3 is CAWGKDSILFF. The DNA of the CDR3 is TGTGCCTGGGGTAAAGACAGCATCTTGTTTTTT.

The chain has TRBV28 and TRBJ2-7; D perhaps matches TRBD2 (7 bases). V dropped 7 bases and J dropped 3 bases, with 25 bases sitting between them. CDR3 length equals 17 residues. Germline V gives CDR1 MDHEN, CDR2 SYDVKM. Written as DNA, the CDR3 is TGTGCCAGCACCGTGGGGAACAGCGGGGACACAATCTACGAGCAGTACTTC. This translates into CASTVGNSGDTIYEQYF. The whole variable domain, filled in from reference TRBV28 and TRBJ2-7, reads DVKVTQSSRYLVKRTGEKVFLECVQDMDHENMFWYRQDPGLGLRLIYFSYDVKMKEKGDIPEGYSVSREKKERFSLILESASTNQTSMYLCASTVGNSGDTIYEQYFGPGTRLTVT.

The chain uses TRBV11-2 and TRBJ1-2; 8 bases match TRBD1. The germline V gene encodes CDR1 SGHAT and CDR2 FQNNGV. The CDR3 runs to 15 residues. V shed 4 bases, J shed 8 bases, and the junction held 12 bases outside the gene matches. The CDR3 sequence: CASSSTRQGMEGYTF. CDR3 nucleotide sequence: TGTGCCAGCAGCTCCACTCGACAGGGGATGGAGGGCTACACCTTC.

This chain joins TRBV19 and TRBJ2-1, with D possibly matching TRBD1 (5 bases). This CDR3 is 14 amino acids long. Per germline, CDR1 LNHDA and CDR2 SQIVND (reference sequence). V dropped 9 bases and J dropped 10 bases, with 22 bases sitting between them. CDR3 sequence reads: CASNKGIVFKEQFF. The CDR3 DNA is TGTGCCAGCAACAAGGGGATAGTTTTTAAGGAGCAGTTCTTC.

This chain uses TRBV6-6 with TRBJ2-5, with 10 bases matching TRBD1. Germline V gene sequence: CDR1 MNHNY, CDR2 SVGAGI (reference sequence). This CDR3 spans 15 amino acids. V shed 5 bases, J shed 3 bases, and the junction held 6 bases outside the gene matches. This CDR3 reads CASSPGTGAKETQYF. CDR3 coding DNA: TGTGCCAGCAGTCCCGGGACAGGGGCGAAAGAGACCCAGTACTTC.

V is TRBV15 and J is TRBJ2-1, with 7 bases identical to TRBD2. The CDR3 covers 17 residues. The germline gives CDR1 LNHNV, CDR2 YYDKDF (reference sequence). Unmatched junction bases numbered 8, after V lost 3 bases and J lost 0 bases. This CDR3 is CATSSVRRGVSYNEQFF. The CDR3 nucleotides are TGTGCCACCAGCAGTGTTCGCCGGGGGGTCTCCTACAATGAGCAGTTCTTC.

This chain uses TRBV10-3 with TRBJ2-1; 11 bases match TRBD2. The ends lost 3 bases at V and 4 bases at J; junction bases unmatched: 11. Germline lookup yields CDR1 ENHRY and CDR2 SYGVKD. The CDR3 is 18 amino acids. CDR3 residues: CAISDLTSGGREYNEQFF. The CDR3 nucleotides read TGTGCCATCAGTGACCTCACTAGCGGGGGAAGGGAATACAATGAGCAGTTCTTC.

The chain is built from TRBV5-1 and TRBJ2-3; perhaps TRBD2 as D (5 bases). V lost 4 bases and J lost 2, with 20 bases in between. The CDR3 has 17 amino acids. The germline V gene encodes CDR1 SGHRS and CDR2 YFSETQ. The CDR3 region is CASSRSADSAYTDTQYF. The CDR3 DNA follows: TGCGCCAGCAGCCGGAGTGCGGACTCCGCCTACACAGATACGCAGTATTTT.

J is TRBJ2-7 and V is TRBV27; 8 positions agree with TRBD1. CDR1 and CDR2 from the germline V gene are MNHEY and SMNVEV (reference sequence). The V segment lost 5 bases and the J segment 0 bases; nucleotides outside the gene matches: 12. This CDR3 comprises 17 residues. The CDR3 DNA is TGTGCCAGCAGTCCCACCCAGCGACAGGGGTTCTCCTACGAGCAGTACTTC. Its protein product is CASSPTQRQGFSYEQYF.

This chain joins TRBV27 and TRBJ2-7; a weak D match, TRBD1 (6 bases). This CDR3 has 15 amino acids. V was shortened by 4 bases and J by 1 base, with 14 bases between the two germline ends. Per germline, CDR1 MNHEY and CDR2 SMNVEV (reference sequence). CDR3 residues: CASSSRPGHSYEQYF. The CDR3 DNA follows: TGTGCCAGCAGTTCCCGGCCGGGACATTCCTACGAGCAGTACTTC.

This clone was seen a single time. Sequence at one end of the junction differs from germline and may be a read error. This sequence joins TRBV19 and TRBJ2-3; 11 bases fit TRBD2. CDR1 and CDR2 (germline): LNHDA, SQIVND (reference sequence). The CDR3 runs to 15 residues. The CDR3 reads CASSIAGGGTDTQYF. The CDR3 DNA sequence: TGTGCCAGTAGCATAGCGGGGGGGGGAACAGATACGCAGTATTTT.

The chain carries TRBV18 and TRBJ1-2; 7 bases agree with TRBD1. Germline CDR1 reads KGHSH; CDR2 reads LQKENI. This CDR3 is built from 13 residues. Trimming at V came to 4 bases and at J to 9 bases, leaving 8 bases not matched to a gene. The CDR3 is CASSRPGGMSYTF. The CDR3 DNA reads TGTGCCAGCTCACGGCCAGGGGGGATGAGCTACACCTTC. The whole variable domain, remainder taken from reference TRBV18 and TRBJ1-2, is NAGVMQNPRHLVRRRGQEARLRCSPMKGHSHVYWYRQLPEEGLKFMVYLQKENIIDESGMPKERFSAEFPKEGPSILRIQQVVRGDSAAYFCASSRPGGMSYTFGSGTRLTVV.

Comment on this clone: Its ends do not fully match the called genes, so a read error is possible. The genes are TRBV29-1 and TRBJ1-1; no definite D call. This CDR3 contains 13 residues. Germline lookup yields CDR1 SQVTM and CDR2 ANQGSEA. The CDR3 is CSVEGRRNTEAFF. The CDR3, as DNA: TGCAGCGTAGAAGGGAGGAGGAACACTGAAGCTTTCTTT.

Concerning this clone: The identical CDR3 is also encoded by other nucleotide sequences in the sample. The chain recombines TRBV19 with TRBJ1-2; D remains unclear. This CDR3 comprises 14 residues. Trimming took 0 bases from V and 5 from J, leaving 10 bases between them. Germline CDR1 LNHDA, CDR2 SQIVND (reference sequence). The CDR3 spells CASSIDARNYGYTF. The CDR3 DNA is TGTGCCAGTAGTATAGATGCCAGAAATTATGGCTACACCTTC.

Only a few counts were recorded for this clone. The chain is built from TRBV4-2 and TRBJ2-5; D possibly corresponds to TRBD1 (5 bases). The CDR3 sequence is 15 residues long. V lost 0 bases and J 1 base, leaving 9 bases between the germline ends. Per the germline V gene, CDR1 is LGHNA and CDR2 is YNFKEQ. CDR3 sequence: CASSQDRRGQETQYF. CDR3 nucleotide sequence: TGTGCCAGCAGCCAAGATCGAAGGGGCCAAGAGACCCAGTACTTC.

V and J are TRBV7-2 and TRBJ2-1; D possibly corresponds to TRBD2 (6 bases). Between the trimmed V and J ends, which lost 4 bases and 4 bases, there was a span of 14 bases. The CDR3 extends over 15 amino acids. CDR1 is SGHTA and CDR2 is FQGNSA in the germline V gene. In DNA, the CDR3 is TGTGCCAGCAGCTGGTCCCCGAGCGGGTACAATGAGCAGTTCTTC. It is translated as CASSWSPSGYNEQFF.

The chain couples TRBV4-1 to TRBJ1-5; 7 nucleotides line up with TRBD1. Germline CDR1 is MGHRA and CDR2 is YSYEKL. After removal of 1 base from V and 5 bases from J, the junction contained 5 bases not matched to a gene. This CDR3 comprises 15 residues. The CDR3 nucleotides are TGCGCCAGCAGCCAAGCAGGGACAGAGGATCAGCCCCAGCATTTT. The encoded protein is CASSQAGTEDQPQHF.

The V and J genes are TRBV5-6 and TRBJ1-3; no reliable D call. V was shortened by 2 bases and J by 0 bases, with 3 bases between the two germline ends. The length of the CDR3 is 13 residues. CDR1 SGHDT and CDR2 YYEEEE come from the germline V gene. The CDR3 DNA sequence: TGTGCCAGCAGCTTCAGCTCTGGAAACACCATATATTTT. Translated, it gives CASSFSSGNTIYF. Using reference TRBV5-6 and TRBJ1-3 for the parts outside the CDR3, the full variable domain is DAGVTQSPTHLIKTRGQQVTLRCSPKSGHDTVSWYQQALGQGPQFIFQYYEEEERQRGNFPDRFSGHQFPNYSSELNVNALLLGDSALYLCASSFSSGNTIYFGEGSWLTVV.

The V and J genes are TRBV7-3 and TRBJ2-1, with 9 nucleotides matching TRBD2. The CDR3 runs to 14 residues. Per the germline V gene, CDR1 is SGHTA and CDR2 is FQGTGA. V lost 5 bases, J lost 3 bases, and 2 bases stayed unmatched. In DNA form, the CDR3 reads TGTGCCAGCAGCCATAGCGGGGGCTACAATGAGCAGTTCTTC. Translation gives CASSHSGGYNEQFF.

This chain links TRBV25-1 with TRBJ2-2; 9 bases fit TRBD1. In germline, CDR1 is MGHDK, CDR2 SYGVNS. The CDR3 is 14 residues long. V lost 6 bases, J lost 7 bases, and 6 bases stayed unmatched. The CDR3 region is CASSEQGAGGELFF. The CDR3 DNA reads TGTGCCAGCAGCGAACAGGGGGCTGGCGGGGAGCTGTTTTTT. The variable domain in full, with the rest retrieved from reference TRBV25-1 and TRBJ2-2, is EADIYQTPRYLVIGTGKKITLECSQTMGHDKMYWYQQDPGMELHLIHYSYGVNSTEKGDLSSESTVSRIRTEHFPLTLESARPSHTSQYLCASSEQGAGGELFFGEGSRLTVL.

This chain links TRBV6-5 with TRBJ2-7; maybe TRBD1 (5 bases). Germline CDR1 and CDR2: MNHEY and SVGAGI. The CDR3 runs to 13 residues. Trimming took 5 bases from V and 5 from J, leaving 13 bases between them. CDR3 DNA sequence: TGTGCCAGCAGTCTCAGGGATGTAGACGAGCAGTACTTC. This codes for CASSLRDVDEQYF.

The chain is built from TRBV4-2 and TRBJ1-4, with 7 bases fitting TRBD1. The CDR3 has 15 amino acids. Germline CDR1 and CDR2: LGHNA and YNFKEQ. V lost 3 bases to trimming and J lost 3 bases; unmatched junction nucleotides: 4. DNA of the CDR3: TGTGCCAGCAGCCATGCTGGACAGGCTAATGAAAAACTGTTTTTT. It yields the protein CASSHAGQANEKLFF.

The chain has TRBV6-5 and TRBJ2-5; D not resolved. The V end lost 10 bases, the J end lost 4 bases, and 19 bases lay between the germline ends. From germline, CDR1 is MNHEY and CDR2 SVGAGI. This CDR3 comprises 14 residues. This CDR3 is CAITQVYLGETQYF. CDR3 coding DNA: TGTGCCATCACCCAGGTTTATTTGGGAGAGACCCAGTACTTC.

The chain links TRBV4-2 to TRBJ2-1; D call uncertain. The V end lost 1 base, the J end lost 2 bases, and 9 bases lay between the germline ends. CDR1 is LGHNA and CDR2 is YNFKEQ in the germline V gene. CDR3 size: 15 residues. The CDR3 DNA reads TGTGCCAGCAGCCAAGTGGGCAGCCCCTACAATGAGCAGTTCTTC. This encodes CASSQVGSPYNEQFF.